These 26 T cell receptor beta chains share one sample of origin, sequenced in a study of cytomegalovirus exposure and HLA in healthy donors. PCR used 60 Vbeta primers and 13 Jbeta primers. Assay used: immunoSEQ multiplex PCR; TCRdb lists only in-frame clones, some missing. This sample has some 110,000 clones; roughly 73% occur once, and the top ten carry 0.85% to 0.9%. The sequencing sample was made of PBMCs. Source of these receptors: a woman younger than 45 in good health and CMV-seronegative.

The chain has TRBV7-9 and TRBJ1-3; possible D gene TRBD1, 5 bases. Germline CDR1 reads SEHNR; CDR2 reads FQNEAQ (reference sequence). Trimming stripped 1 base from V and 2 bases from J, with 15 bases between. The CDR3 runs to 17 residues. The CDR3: CASSLGGGVTPGNTIYF. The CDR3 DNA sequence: TGTGCCAGCAGCTTAGGGGGCGGAGTCACTCCTGGAAACACCATATATTTT.

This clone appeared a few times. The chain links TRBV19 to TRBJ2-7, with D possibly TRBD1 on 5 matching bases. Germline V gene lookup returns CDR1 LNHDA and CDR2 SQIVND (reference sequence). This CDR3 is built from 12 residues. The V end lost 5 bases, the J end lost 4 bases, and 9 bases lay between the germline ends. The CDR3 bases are TGTGCCAGTAGTTCAGGGTCTTACGAGCAGTACTTC. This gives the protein CASSSGSYEQYF.

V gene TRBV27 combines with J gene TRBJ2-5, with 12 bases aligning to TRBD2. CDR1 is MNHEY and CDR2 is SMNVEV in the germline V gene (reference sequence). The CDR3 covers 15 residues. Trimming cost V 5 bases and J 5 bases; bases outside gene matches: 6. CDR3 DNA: TGTGCCAGCAGTAATCGACTAGCGGGAGTGGAGACCCAGTACTTC. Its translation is CASSNRLAGVETQYF.

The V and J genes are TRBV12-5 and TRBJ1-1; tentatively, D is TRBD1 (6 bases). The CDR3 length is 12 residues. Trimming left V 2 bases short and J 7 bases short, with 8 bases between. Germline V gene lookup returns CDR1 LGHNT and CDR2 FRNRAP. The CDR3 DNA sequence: TGTGCTAGTGGTTTGCGACAGGATGAAGCTTTCTTT. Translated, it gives CASGLRQDEAFF. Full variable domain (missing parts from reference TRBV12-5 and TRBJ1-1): DARVTQTPRHKVTEMGQEVTMRCQPILGHNTVFWYRQTMMQGLELLAYFRNRAPLDDSGMPKDRFSAEMPDATLATLKIQPSEPRDSAVYFCASGLRQDEAFFGQGTRLTVV.

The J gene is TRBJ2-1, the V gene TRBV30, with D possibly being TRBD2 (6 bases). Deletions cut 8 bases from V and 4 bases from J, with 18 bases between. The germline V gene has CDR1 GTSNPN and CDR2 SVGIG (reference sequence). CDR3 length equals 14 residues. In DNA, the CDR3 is TGTGCCGCGCGCGGGACCGGTTTATACAATGAGCAGTTCTTC. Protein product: CAARGTGLYNEQFF.

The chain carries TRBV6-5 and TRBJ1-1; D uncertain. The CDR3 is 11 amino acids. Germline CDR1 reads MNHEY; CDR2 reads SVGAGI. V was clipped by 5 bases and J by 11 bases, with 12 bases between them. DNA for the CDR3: TGTGCCAGCAGTCGGGGTCGAGGGGCTTTCTTT. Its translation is CASSRGRGAFF.

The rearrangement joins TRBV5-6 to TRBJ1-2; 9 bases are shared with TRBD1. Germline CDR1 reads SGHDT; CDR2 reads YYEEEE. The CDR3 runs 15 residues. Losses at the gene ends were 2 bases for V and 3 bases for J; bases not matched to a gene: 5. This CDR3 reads CASSLTGGVDYGYTF. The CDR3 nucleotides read TGTGCCAGCAGCTTAACAGGGGGCGTCGACTATGGCTACACCTTC.

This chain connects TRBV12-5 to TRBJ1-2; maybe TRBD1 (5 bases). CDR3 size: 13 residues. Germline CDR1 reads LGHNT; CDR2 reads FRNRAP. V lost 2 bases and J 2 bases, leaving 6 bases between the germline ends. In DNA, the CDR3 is TGTGCTAGTGGTTTGCGGGGGAACTATGGCTACACCTTC. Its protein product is CASGLRGNYGYTF.

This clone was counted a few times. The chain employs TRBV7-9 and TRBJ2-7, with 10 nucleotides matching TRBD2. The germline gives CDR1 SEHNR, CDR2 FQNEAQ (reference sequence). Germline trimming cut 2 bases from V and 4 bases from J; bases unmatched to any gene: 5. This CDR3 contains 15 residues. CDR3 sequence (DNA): TGTGCCAGCAGCTTACTCTCTAGCGGGGGATACGAGCAGTACTTC. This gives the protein CASSLLSSGGYEQYF.

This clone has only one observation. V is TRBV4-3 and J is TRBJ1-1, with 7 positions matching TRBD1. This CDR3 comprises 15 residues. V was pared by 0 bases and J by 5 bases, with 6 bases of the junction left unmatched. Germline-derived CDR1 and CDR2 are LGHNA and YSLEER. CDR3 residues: CASSQEEGALTEAFF. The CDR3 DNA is TGCGCCAGCAGCCAAGAAGAGGGGGCCCTTACTGAAGCTTTCTTT.

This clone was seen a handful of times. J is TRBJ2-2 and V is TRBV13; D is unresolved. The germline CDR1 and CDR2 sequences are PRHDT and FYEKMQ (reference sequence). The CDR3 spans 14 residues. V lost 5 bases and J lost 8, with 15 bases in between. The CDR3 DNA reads TGTGCCAGCAGCCCGGTCGACTTACGAGGGGAGCTGTTTTTT. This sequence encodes CASSPVDLRGELFF.

CDR3 nucleotides: TGTGCCGGGGGGGACAGGCAAGAGACCCAGTACTTC. Its translation: CAGGDRQETQYF. The chain joins TRBV6-1 to TRBJ2-5; a possible D gene is TRBD1 (8 bases). This CDR3 is built from 12 residues. The ends were cut back, 11 bases at V and 2 bases at J, with 12 bases in the middle. Germline lookup yields CDR1 MNHNS and CDR2 SASEGT.

The CDR3 coding sequence is TGCGCCAGCAGCGTGGACAGGAATGAAAAACTGTTTTTT. Translation gives CASSVDRNEKLFF. The gene calls are TRBV5-1 and TRBJ1-4; the match to TRBD1 covers 7 bases. This CDR3 has 13 residues. V was clipped by 4 bases and J by 5 bases; unmatched bases: 2. Germline assignment: CDR1 SGHRS and CDR2 YFSETQ.

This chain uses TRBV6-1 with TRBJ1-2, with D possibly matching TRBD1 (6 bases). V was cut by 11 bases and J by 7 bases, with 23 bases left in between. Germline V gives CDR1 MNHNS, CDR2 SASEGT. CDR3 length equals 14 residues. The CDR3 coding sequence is TGTGCCGGAACCCCAGACTGGGGGCGCGGTGGCTACACCTTC. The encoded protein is CAGTPDWGRGGYTF.

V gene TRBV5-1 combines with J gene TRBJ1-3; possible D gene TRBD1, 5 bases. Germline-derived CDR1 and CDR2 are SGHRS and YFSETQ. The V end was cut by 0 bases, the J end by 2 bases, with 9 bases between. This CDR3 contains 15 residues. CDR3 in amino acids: CASSLVQDPGNTIYF. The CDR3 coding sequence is TGCGCCAGCAGCTTGGTACAGGACCCTGGAAACACCATATATTTT.

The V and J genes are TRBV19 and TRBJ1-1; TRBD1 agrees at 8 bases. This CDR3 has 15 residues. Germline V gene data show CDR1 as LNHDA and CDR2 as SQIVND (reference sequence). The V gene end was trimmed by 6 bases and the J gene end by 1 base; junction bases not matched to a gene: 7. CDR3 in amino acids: CASRPGQGPNTEAFF. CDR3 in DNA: TGTGCCAGTAGACCCGGACAGGGACCGAACACTGAAGCTTTCTTT.

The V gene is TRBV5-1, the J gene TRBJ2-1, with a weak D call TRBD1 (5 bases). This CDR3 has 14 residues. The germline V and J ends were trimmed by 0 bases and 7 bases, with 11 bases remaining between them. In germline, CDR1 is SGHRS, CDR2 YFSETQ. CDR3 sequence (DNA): TGCGCCAGCAGCTTGGGCGACAGCCAGAATGAGCAGTTCTTC. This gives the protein CASSLGDSQNEQFF.

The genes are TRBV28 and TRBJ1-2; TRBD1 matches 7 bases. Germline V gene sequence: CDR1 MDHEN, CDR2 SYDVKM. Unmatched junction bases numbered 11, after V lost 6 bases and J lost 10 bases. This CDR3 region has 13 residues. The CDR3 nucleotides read TGTGCCAGCAGCCCCAGGCAGGGGGTAACCTACACCTTC. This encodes CASSPRQGVTYTF.

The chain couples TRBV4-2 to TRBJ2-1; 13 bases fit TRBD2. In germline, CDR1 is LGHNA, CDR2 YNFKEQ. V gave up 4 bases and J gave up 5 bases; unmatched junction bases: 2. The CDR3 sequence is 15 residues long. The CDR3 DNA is TGTGCCAGCAGCCCTGGGACTAGCGGGGACAATGAGCAGTTCTTC. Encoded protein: CASSPGTSGDNEQFF.

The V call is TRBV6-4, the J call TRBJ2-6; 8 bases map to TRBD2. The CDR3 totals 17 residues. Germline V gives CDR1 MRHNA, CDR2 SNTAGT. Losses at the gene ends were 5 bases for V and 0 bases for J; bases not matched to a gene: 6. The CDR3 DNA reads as TGTGCCAGCAGTCCCTTAGCGGGGTTCTCTGGGGCCAACGTCCTGACTTTC. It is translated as CASSPLAGFSGANVLTF.

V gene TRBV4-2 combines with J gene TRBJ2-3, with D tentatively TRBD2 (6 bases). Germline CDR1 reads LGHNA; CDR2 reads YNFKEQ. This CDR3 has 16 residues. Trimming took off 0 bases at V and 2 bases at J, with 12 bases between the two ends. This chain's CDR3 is CASSQEGGLNTDTQYF. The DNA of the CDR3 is TGTGCCAGCAGCCAAGAGGGGGGACTTAACACAGATACGCAGTATTTT.

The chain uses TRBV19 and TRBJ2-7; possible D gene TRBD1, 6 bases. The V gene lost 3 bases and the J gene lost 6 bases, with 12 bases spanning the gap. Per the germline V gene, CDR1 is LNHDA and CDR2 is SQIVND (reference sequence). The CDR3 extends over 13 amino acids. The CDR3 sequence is CASSIATGREQYF. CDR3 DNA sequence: TGTGCCAGTAGTATCGCGACAGGACGCGAGCAGTACTTC.

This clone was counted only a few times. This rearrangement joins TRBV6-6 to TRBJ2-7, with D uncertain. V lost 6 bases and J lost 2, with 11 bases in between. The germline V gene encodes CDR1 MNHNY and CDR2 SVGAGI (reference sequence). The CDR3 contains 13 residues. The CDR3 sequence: CASRPPGTYEQYF. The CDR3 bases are TGTGCCAGCAGACCCCCGGGTACCTACGAGCAGTACTTC.

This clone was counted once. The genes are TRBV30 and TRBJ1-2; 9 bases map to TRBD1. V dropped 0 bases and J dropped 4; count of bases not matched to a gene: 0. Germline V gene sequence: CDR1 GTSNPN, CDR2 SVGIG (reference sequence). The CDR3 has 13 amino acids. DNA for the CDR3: TGTGCCTGGAGTGTACAGGGGGCCTATGGCTACACCTTC. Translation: CAWSVQGAYGYTF.

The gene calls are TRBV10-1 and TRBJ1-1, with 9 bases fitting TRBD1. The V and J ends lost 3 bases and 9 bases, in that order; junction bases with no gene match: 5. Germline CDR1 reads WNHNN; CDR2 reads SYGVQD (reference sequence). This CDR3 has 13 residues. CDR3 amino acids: CASSEGTGSKAFF. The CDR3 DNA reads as TGCGCCAGCAGTGAAGGGACAGGGAGTAAAGCTTTCTTT.

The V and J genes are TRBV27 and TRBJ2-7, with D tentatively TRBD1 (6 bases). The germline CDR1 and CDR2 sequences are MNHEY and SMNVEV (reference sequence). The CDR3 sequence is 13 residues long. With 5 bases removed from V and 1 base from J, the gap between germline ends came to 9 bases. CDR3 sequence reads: CASSPGQSYEQYF. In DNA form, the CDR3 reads TGTGCCAGCAGTCCCGGACAGTCCTACGAGCAGTACTTC.